This T cell receptor beta chain was sequenced in a study of response to subunit inactivated influenza vaccine. Broader study findings: The study's authors posited that every seasonal influenza vaccination enlists few new T cells.

This clonotype was seen more than once but under ten times. Its antigen is unknown. Via MiXCR, TCRdb re-called the RT-PCR reads, giving one row per CDR3 protein. The top ten hold around 13% of the sample, which has approximately 500,000 distinct CDR3 sequences, over 10% seen once. Trimming took off 0 bases at V and 4 bases at J, with 12 bases between the two ends. Germline CDR1 reads MGHRA; CDR2 reads YSYEKL. The CDR3 runs 15 residues. Source: PBMCs from blood, taken around seven weeks after vaccination. The clonotype originates from a man aged 50 or older who received an inactivated influenza vaccine. The rearrangement links TRBV4-1 to TRBJ1-1; D not certain. In DNA form, the CDR3 reads TGCGCCAGCAGCCAAGATAGGATAGGTTCCACTGAAGCTTTCTTT. The encoded protein is CASSQDRIGSTEAFF.